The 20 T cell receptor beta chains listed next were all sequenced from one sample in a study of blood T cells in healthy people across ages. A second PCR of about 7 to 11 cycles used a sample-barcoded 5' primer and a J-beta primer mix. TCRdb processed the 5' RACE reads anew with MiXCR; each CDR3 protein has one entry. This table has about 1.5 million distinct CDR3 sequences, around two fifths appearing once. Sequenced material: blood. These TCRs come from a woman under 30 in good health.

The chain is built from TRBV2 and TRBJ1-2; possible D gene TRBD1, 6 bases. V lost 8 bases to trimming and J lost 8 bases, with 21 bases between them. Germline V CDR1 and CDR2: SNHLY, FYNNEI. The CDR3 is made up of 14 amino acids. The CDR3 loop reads CASRTLAGGGGYTF. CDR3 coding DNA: TGTGCCAGCCGTACGCTCGCCGGCGGGGGCGGCTACACCTTC.

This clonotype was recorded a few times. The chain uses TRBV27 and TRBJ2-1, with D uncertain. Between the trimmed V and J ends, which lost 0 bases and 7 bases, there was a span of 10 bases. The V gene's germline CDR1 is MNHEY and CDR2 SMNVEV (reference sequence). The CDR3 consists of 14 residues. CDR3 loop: CASSLSPDRNEQFF. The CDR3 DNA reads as TGTGCCAGCAGTTTATCCCCCGATAGAAATGAGCAGTTCTTC.

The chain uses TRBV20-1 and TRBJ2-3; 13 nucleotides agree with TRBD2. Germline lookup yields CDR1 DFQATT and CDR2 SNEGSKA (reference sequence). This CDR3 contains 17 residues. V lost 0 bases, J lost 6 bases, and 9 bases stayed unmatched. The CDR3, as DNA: TGCAGTGCTAGAGATGGCTTGACTAGCGGGAGGAGGGATACGCAGTATTTT. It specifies CSARDGLTSGRRDTQYF.

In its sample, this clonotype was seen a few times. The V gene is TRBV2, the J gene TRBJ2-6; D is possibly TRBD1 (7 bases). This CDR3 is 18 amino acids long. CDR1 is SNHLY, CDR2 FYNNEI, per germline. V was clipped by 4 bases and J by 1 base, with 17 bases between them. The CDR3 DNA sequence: TGTGCCAGCAGTGCTCAGACAGGGAGGAAATCTGGGGCCAACGTCCTGACTTTC. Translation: CASSAQTGRKSGANVLTF.

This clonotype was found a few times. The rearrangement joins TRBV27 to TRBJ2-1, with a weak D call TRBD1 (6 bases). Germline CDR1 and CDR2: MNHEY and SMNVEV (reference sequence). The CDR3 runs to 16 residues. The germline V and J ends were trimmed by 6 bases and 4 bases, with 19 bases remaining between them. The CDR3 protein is CASSPLQGPKYNEQFF. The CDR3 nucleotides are TGTGCCAGCAGCCCACTACAGGGACCCAAGTACAATGAGCAGTTCTTC.

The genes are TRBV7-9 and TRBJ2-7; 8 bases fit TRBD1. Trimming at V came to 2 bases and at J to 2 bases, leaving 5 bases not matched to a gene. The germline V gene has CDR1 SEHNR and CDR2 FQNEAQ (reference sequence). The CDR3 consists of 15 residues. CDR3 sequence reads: CASSLWRTGTYEQYF. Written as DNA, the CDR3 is TGTGCCAGCAGCTTATGGAGGACAGGGACCTACGAGCAGTACTTC. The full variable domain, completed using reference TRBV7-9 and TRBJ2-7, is DTGVSQNPRHKITKRGQNVTFRCDPISEHNRLYWYRQTLGQGPEFLTYFQNEAQLEKSRLLSDRFSAERPKGSFSTLEIQRTEQGDSAMYLCASSLWRTGTYEQYFGPGTRLTVT.

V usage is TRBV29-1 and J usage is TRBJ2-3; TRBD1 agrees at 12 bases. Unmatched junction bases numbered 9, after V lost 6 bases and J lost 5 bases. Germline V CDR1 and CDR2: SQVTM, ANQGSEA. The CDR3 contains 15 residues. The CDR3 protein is CSVRGGQGAGDTQYF. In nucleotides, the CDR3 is TGCAGCGTGAGAGGGGGACAGGGGGCGGGAGATACGCAGTATTTT.

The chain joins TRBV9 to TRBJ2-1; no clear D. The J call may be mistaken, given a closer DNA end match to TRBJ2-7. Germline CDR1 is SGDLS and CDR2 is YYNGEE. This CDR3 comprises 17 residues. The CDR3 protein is CASSVEGQSSSYNEQYF. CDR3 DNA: TGTGCCAGCAGCGTAGAAGGGCAATCGAGCTCCTACAATGAGCAGTACTTC.

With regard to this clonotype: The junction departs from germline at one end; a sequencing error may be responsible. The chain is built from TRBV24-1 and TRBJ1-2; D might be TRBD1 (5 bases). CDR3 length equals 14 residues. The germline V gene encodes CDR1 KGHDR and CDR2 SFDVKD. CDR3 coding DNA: TGTGCCACCAGGGATTTCGGGGCGAACTATGGCTACACCTTC. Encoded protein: CATRDFGANYGYTF.

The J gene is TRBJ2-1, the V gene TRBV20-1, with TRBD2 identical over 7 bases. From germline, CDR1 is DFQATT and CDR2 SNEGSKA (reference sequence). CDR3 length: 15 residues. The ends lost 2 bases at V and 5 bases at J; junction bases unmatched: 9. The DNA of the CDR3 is TGCAGTGCTAGATCCGGAGCGGGGTGGGACAATGAGCAGTTCTTC. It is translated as CSARSGAGWDNEQFF.

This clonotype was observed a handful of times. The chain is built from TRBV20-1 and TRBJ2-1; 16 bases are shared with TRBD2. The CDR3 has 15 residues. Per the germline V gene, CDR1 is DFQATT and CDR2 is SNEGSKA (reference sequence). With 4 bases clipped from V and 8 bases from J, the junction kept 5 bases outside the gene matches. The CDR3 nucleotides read TGCAGTGCTACCGGGACTAGCGGGGGGGCGTATGAGCAGTTCTTC. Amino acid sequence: CSATGTSGGAYEQFF.

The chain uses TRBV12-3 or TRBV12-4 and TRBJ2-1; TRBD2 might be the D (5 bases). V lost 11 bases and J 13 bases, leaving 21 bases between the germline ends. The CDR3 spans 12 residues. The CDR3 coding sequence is TGTGCCTCTGGGGAGCCTGGGGAGACCCAGTTCTTC. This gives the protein CASGEPGETQFF.

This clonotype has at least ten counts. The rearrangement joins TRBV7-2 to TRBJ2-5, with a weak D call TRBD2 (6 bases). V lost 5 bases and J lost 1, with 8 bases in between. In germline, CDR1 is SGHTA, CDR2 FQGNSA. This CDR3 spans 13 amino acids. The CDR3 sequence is CASSRLVQETQYF. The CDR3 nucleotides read TGTGCCAGCAGCAGACTAGTCCAAGAGACCCAGTACTTC.

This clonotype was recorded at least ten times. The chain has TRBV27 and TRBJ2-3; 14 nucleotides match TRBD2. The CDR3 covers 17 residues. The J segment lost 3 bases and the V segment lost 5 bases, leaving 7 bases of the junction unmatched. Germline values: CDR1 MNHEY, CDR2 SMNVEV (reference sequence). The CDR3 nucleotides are TGTGCCAGCAGTCTCCTAGGACTAGCGGGAGGTACAGATACGCAGTATTTT. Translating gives CASSLLGLAGGTDTQYF.

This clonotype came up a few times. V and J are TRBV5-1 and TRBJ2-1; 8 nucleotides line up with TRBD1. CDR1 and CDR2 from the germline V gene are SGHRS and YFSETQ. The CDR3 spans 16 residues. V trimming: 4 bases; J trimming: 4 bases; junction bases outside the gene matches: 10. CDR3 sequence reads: CASSHTGQAKYNEQFF. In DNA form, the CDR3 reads TGCGCCAGCAGCCATACGGGACAGGCCAAATACAATGAGCAGTTCTTC.

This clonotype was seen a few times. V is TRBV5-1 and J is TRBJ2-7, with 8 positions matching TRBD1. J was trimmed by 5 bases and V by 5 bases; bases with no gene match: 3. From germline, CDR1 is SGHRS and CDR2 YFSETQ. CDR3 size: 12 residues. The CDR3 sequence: CASSVTGDEQYF. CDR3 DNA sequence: TGCGCCAGCAGTGTGACAGGGGACGAGCAGTACTTC.

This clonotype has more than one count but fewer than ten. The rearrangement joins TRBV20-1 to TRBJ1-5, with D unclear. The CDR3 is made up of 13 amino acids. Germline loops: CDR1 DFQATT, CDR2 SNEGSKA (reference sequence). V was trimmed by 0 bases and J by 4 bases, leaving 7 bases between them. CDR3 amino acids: CSARDELNQPQHF. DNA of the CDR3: TGCAGTGCTAGAGATGAGTTAAATCAGCCCCAGCATTTT.

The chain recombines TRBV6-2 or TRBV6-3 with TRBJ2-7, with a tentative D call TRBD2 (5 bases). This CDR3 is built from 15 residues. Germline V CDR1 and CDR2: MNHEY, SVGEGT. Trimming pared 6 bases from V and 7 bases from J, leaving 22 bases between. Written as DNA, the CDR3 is TGTGCCAGCAGAATGAGCGGCGCCTCCTACAATGAGCAGTACTTC. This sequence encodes CASRMSGASYNEQYF.

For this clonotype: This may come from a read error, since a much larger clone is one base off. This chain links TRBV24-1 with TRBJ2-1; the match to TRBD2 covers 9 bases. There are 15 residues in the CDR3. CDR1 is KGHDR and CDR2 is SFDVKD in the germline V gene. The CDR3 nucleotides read TGTACCACCAGTGAGCCAGGACTAGCGACCAATGAGCAGTTCTTC. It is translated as CTTSEPGLATNEQFF.

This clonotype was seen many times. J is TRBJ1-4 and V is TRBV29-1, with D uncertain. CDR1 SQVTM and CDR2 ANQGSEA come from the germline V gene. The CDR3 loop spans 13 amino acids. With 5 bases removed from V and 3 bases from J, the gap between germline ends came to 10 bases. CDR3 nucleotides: TGCAGCGTTCTAAGAGAGTCTAATGAAAAACTGTTTTTT. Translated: CSVLRESNEKLFF.